This TCR beta chain was identified during a study of cytomegalovirus exposure and HLA in healthy donors (dated by TCRdb to about 2017). With respect to the entire study: An earlier analysis of several hundred of the donors reported 276 Gb of sequence data and 117 million unique TCR beta sequences obtained from approximately 180 million T cells. About 300 gigabases of sequencing data and approximately 85 million unique TCR sequences were included in an early release covering 550 to 650 HLA-typed donors. Of the 398 genotyped donors, 75% to 85% were placed in the genetic ancestry cluster associated with self-reported Caucasian donors. The study was designed to test whether signatures of past pathogen exposure could be identified by cataloging public T cell receptors. Using immunosequencing, the study profiled T cell repertoires from fewer than 850 subjects and related those repertoires to cytomegalovirus serostatus. Besides the first cohort of approximately 670 subjects, a separate validation cohort made up of roughly 130 different subjects was used. To predict cytomegalovirus infection status, the study combined high-throughput TCR immunosequencing, statistical association of individual TCRs with disease status, and machine learning. A later analysis re-analyzed previously published TCR beta repertoires from approximately 700 donors and added high-resolution HLA genotyping to study TCR occurrence patterns. In the later analysis, no new phenotypic data were used to find candidate immune exposures; instead, reliance was placed on TCR beta sequences and their occurrence across donors. In an earlier analysis of 500 to 650 of the donors, high-throughput TCR beta sequencing was used to judge whether each TCR beta V gene segment behaved as functional or pseudogenic. Alongside the repertoire data, information on donor age, sex, ethnicity and CMV serostatus was compiled. Genome-wide SNP genotypes for about 60% of the 666 donors were used in a later genetic analysis, which treated that subset as a discovery cohort. Every repertoire in the discovery cohort had been generated on one and the same sequencing platform. HLA typing included class I and class II loci at four-digit resolution. Typing coverage varied by locus: roughly 629-640 donors for A, B, C, DRB1 and DQB1; roughly 500 for DQA1; more than 600 for DPA1; around 490 for DPB1. Because of strong linkage in the cohort, roughly five DR-DQ haplotypes were treated as single units for association and clustering. Across around 400 genotyped donors of the cohort, an average of 235,054 unique TCR beta nucleotide sequences per donor were sequenced, and 15% to 20% of those sequences were non-productive.

The CDR3 goes from the cysteine to the phenylalanine over 13 residues. The sequence is cut down to CDR3 DNA, 39 bases in frame from base 1. For CDR1 and CDR2, the germline V gene lists SGHAT and FQNNGV. Trimming takes 5 bases from V and 5 bases from J, and the germline ends sit 11 bases apart. The full study reports these points: Strong co-occurrence of HLA alleles, especially DR and DQ, made assigning TCR associations to individual alleles difficult. In a later analysis, around 17,000 TCR beta sequences were associated with specific HLA alleles at a false discovery rate of 0.05. Linkage disequilibrium might explain the correlated functional status among segregating V segments, but an unknown experimental factor could not be excluded. According to a later analysis, parvovirus B19, influenza, CMV and Epstein-Barr virus appeared linked to several top co-occurrence clusters. Because counts were too low, roughly 16 rarely observed V segments, including chromosome 9 orphons, were excluded from the earlier analysis of several hundred of the donors. Most TCR sequences were seen in very few donors, while some public TCRs were found in many individuals. Broadly in line with IMGT annotations, most TCR beta V segments showed up in productive rearrangements about 87% or about 30% of the time in an earlier analysis of a few hundred of the donors. For the cohort, immune exposure information was limited to CMV serostatus. A total of 150 to 200 TCR beta chains were listed by the study as associated with cytomegalovirus. Most CMV-associated TCR beta chains appeared to be HLA-restricted in a later analysis, and the HLA associations seemed to be driven largely by CMV exposure. Cytomegalovirus status was reported to be diagnosed by the classifier with high specificity and sensitivity in both the original and validation cohorts. In this cohort, only TCR beta chains were sequenced, and detectable features were limited by the absence of alpha or paired-chain data. Sequencing depth was assumed to be roughly uniform across donors in the presence/absence analyses, though that assumption may not hold. HLA typing was unavailable for some donors at each locus, so association tests used only the typed subset. A later analysis found that TCR association rates varied across HLA loci, with DRB1 alleles showing the most associated TCRs and HLA-C alleles the fewest. A group of highly shared sequence variants was considered likely to be a technical artifact of the sequencing pipeline. Some IMGT-functional V segments, including TRBV6-2 and TRBV6-3, could not be told apart with the 87-base-pair reads, so those segments were excluded. In a later analysis, HLA-associated TCR beta chains were found to be more clonally expanded and to have lower generation probabilities than equally common non-associated chains. It was suggested by the authors that the approach could potentially be generalized to other disease states and immunological phenotypes. In vitro tests confirmed that a few of the cytomegalovirus-associated TCR beta chains recognize cytomegalovirus antigens. A further reported finding was that TCR beta sequences accurately predicted the HLA-A and HLA-B alleles for most subjects in the first cohort. An association between a missense DCLRE1C variant and V-gene and J-gene trimming of TCR beta chains was found in a later genetic analysis and replicated in an independent cohort. A later genetic analysis reported fewer N-insertions in productive TCRs among donors in an Asian-associated ancestry cluster than the roughly 700-donor mean.

Turning to this clone: What this receptor recognizes is not known. One base away there is no much larger clone; base qualities are not given.

Libraries were made using the immunoSEQ multiplex PCR assay. For the multiplex PCR, a mixture combining 60 forward primers for TCR Vbeta segments and 13 reverse primers for TCR Jbeta segments was used. The CDR3 region of rearranged TCR beta genes was amplified from genomic DNA by a multiplex PCR assay. Amplified TCR beta libraries were sequenced as 87-base-pair reads on the Illumina HiSeq System. The paper's processing steps were these. In a later analysis, 77 million or so unique TCR beta chains were counted across the roughly 670 repertoires, and roughly 10 million of these chains were shared by at least two donors. A nearest-neighbor algorithm error-corrected the raw reads and collapsed the reads into unique sequences, merging closely related sequences to remove PCR and sequencing errors. CDR3 sequences were aligned to IMGT reference sequences to assign V, D and J gene segments. Each retained sequence needed at least a six-nucleotide match to both a V gene segment and a J gene segment. Rearrangements were called productive when the CDR3 lacked stop codons and stayed in frame with V and J; all others were non-productive. CDR3 was defined according to IMGT convention as the region running from the second conserved V-encoded cysteine to the conserved J-encoded phenylalanine. In an earlier analysis of 550 to 650 of the donors, sequences lacking an unambiguous match to a single V gene segment were excluded. In an earlier analysis of a few hundred of the donors, V segments were called functional above 56.7% productive rearrangements and were called segregating when the between-donor standard deviation exceeded 5%. To diagnose cytomegalovirus status from the catalog of TCR beta chain sequences, a statistical classification framework was built. V and J gene assignment, in a later analysis, came from comparing TCR nucleotide sequences with IMGT/GENE-DB human TR gene sequences. The TCRdist pipeline was used in a later analysis to assign CDR3 sequences and most-parsimonious VDJ recombination scenarios. In a later analysis, every TCR beta chain was defined by the combination of its CDR3 amino acid sequence and its V-gene family, and reads without a unique V-gene family were dropped. In a later analysis, fewer than 600 highly shared, low-generation-probability nucleotide sequences were removed to address suspected cross-contamination and a sequencing artifact. In a later analysis, a clonal expansion index was calculated for each public chain from normalized within-repertoire ranks of inferred template counts. In a later analysis, generation probabilities were computed using a VDJ recombination model fitted to out-of-frame rearrangements, and the results were checked against IGoR. Hypergeometric tests were used in a later analysis to score TCR-TCR, TCR-HLA and TCR-CMV co-occurrence, with a repertoire-size bias correction applied to the TCR pairs. In a later analysis, false discovery rates were estimated by permuting HLA or CMV assignments 20 times. A later analysis grouped co-occurring TCRs with DBSCAN, adding TCRdist sequence similarity when clustering within HLA-allele-positive subsets. Repertoires with fewer than 30,000 or more than 120,000 public chains were left out of co-occurrence clustering, as were several repertoires with anomalous nucleotide sharing. Not all clones reach the TCRdb copy of this immuneACCESS table, which keeps in-frame sequences only. Checked studies attribute under half of the gap to unresolved V genes and leave the rest unexplained. D and trimming were read from the DNA, whereas the V and J calls and clone size are those reported in that table. The sample has about 110,000 clones on record, about four fifths of them singletons. The ten largest clones take up 22% of the sample.

The cohort consisted of hundreds of healthy bone marrow donors. At the time of sampling, every cohort member was nominally healthy, though immune exposures that went unrecorded were likely present. The donor was CMV seropositive and was included in the group of 300 or so seropositive cohort members. A peripheral blood sample was collected from each donor, and TCR beta sequencing was performed on peripheral blood mononuclear cells. Genomic DNA extraction from the blood cell samples was performed with the Qiagen DNeasy Blood Extraction Kit. Sequencing was done on a sample of PBMCs. This sequence was found in a man between 25 and 39 years old in good health and CMV-seropositive. The rearrangement joined TRBV11-2 to TRBJ2-3, and possibly TRBD1, on 6 matching bases. The nucleotide sequence is TGTGCCAGCAGCCCGGACAGTCGAGATACGCAGTATTTT. This is translated as CASSPDSRDTQYF. Joined to the reference TRBV11-2 and TRBJ2-3 proteins, this CDR3 gives the full variable domain: EAGVAQSPRYKIIEKRQSVAFWCNPISGHATLYWYQQILGQGPKLLIQFQNNGVVDDSQLPKDRFSAERLKGVDSTLKIQPAKLEDSAVYLCASSPDSRDTQYFGPGTRLTVL.